The 22 T cell receptor beta chains below come from one sample, sequenced in a study of blood T cells in healthy people across ages. For the second PCR, which ran for about 7 to 11 cycles, a sample-barcoded 5' primer and a J-beta primer mix were used. TCRdb independently ran MiXCR on the 5' RACE reads; one entry per CDR3 protein. This table holds around 650,000 distinct CDR3 sequences, approximately 40% found once. The specimen was blood. Receptors were obtained from a man older than 75 in good health.

This clonotype was detected only a few times. The V call is TRBV24-1, the J call TRBJ2-2, with 10 bases that match TRBD2. V shed 9 bases and J 5 bases; nucleotides not matched to a gene: 5. In germline, CDR1 is KGHDR, CDR2 SFDVKD. The CDR3 extends over 14 amino acids. The chain's CDR3 is CATGGLADTGELFF. CDR3 bases: TGTGCCACCGGCGGACTAGCGGATACCGGGGAGCTGTTTTTT.

This clonotype has only a few counts. The gene calls are TRBV7-2 and TRBJ2-6; TRBD1 agrees at 9 bases. Germline CDR1 is SGHTA and CDR2 is FQGNSA. The CDR3 length is 20 residues. With V trimmed by 4 bases and J by 0 bases, 13 bases remained unmatched. The CDR3 protein is CASSSVRDRVGYSGANVLTF. The CDR3 bases are TGTGCCAGCAGCTCGGTTCGGGACAGGGTAGGATACTCTGGGGCCAACGTCCTGACTTTC.

This clonotype has just a few counts. This chain links TRBV3-1 with TRBJ2-1; 8 bases agree with TRBD1. V lost 4 bases and J lost 4; bases outside the gene matches: 6. This CDR3 contains 15 residues. The V gene's germline CDR1 is LGHDT and CDR2 YNNKEL (reference sequence). The CDR3 DNA reads as TGTGCCAGCAGCCGAATCAGACAGGGGTACAATGAGCAGTTCTTC. Protein: CASSRIRQGYNEQFF.

CDR3 DNA: TGCAGCGTCAACGGGGGACTAGCGGGAGGCGAGCAGTACTTC. This codes for CSVNGGLAGGEQYF. The chain couples TRBV29-1 to TRBJ2-7; 15 bases fit TRBD2. The CDR3 is made up of 14 amino acids. V gave up 6 bases and J gave up 6 bases; unmatched junction bases: 6. Germline assignment: CDR1 SQVTM and CDR2 ANQGSEA.

This clonotype was recorded a few times. The chain combines TRBV11-1 with TRBJ2-3; possibly TRBD1 for D (6 bases). The germline CDR1 and CDR2 sequences are SGHAT and FQDESV (reference sequence). CDR3 length: 15 residues. V lost 5 bases, J lost 1 base, and 13 bases lay in between. This chain's CDR3 is CASSLRTERTDTQYF. The CDR3 bases are TGTGCCAGCAGCCTCAGGACAGAACGCACAGATACGCAGTATTTT.

As regards this clonotype: A read error is possible here, since a much larger clone lies one base away. The chain joins TRBV12-3 or TRBV12-4 to TRBJ1-2; D perhaps matches TRBD1 (5 bases). Trimming took off 4 bases at V and 2 bases at J, with 14 bases between the two ends. This CDR3 is built from 15 residues. CDR3 loop: CASSCSGQGNYGYTF. As DNA, the CDR3 is TGTGCCAGCAGTTGTTCGGGGCAGGGAAACTATGGCTACACCTTC.

The chain uses TRBV7-2 and TRBJ2-1; TRBD1 or TRBD2 may be the D gene (5 bases each). The CDR3 contains 14 residues. Trimming cost V 5 bases and J 13 bases, with 21 bases left between them. Germline V gene sequence: CDR1 SGHTA, CDR2 FQGNSA. The CDR3 sequence: CASSPKGRDAVQFF. CDR3 coding DNA: TGTGCCAGCAGCCCGAAGGGAAGGGACGCAGTCCAGTTCTTC.

The rearrangement uses TRBV20-1 and TRBJ2-3, with 10 bases that match TRBD1. V lost 7 bases and J lost 6; bases outside the gene matches: 10. The CDR3 is 14 residues long. CDR1 and CDR2 from the germline V gene are DFQATT and SNEGSKA (reference sequence). Here the CDR3 DNA reads TGCAGTGGCAGGGACAGGGGAAATTCGGATACGCAGTATTTT. Translation gives CSGRDRGNSDTQYF.

This clonotype was seen ten or more times. This chain connects TRBV13 to TRBJ2-3; 7 bases are a match to TRBD1. Trimming removed 5 bases from V and 10 bases from J; junction bases left unmatched: 3. This CDR3 comprises 11 residues. CDR1 is PRHDT, CDR2 FYEKMQ, per germline (reference sequence). The CDR3 DNA is TGTGCCAGCAGCATACAGGGGTCGCAGTATTTT. This sequence encodes CASSIQGSQYF.

CDR3 protein: CASSSRSSAPLTYNEQYF. The CDR3 DNA follows: TGTGCCAGCAGCTCCAGGAGTTCCGCGCCTTTAACCTACAATGAGCAGTACTTC. The chain couples TRBV2 to TRBJ2-1; D gene unclear. The J call may be faulty, since TRBJ2-7 better matches the DNA end. Germline CDR1 reads SNHLY; CDR2 reads FYNNEI. The CDR3 length is 18 residues.

This chain links TRBV6-2 or TRBV6-3 with TRBJ2-1; D unclear. The V gene lost 0 bases and the J gene lost 7 bases, with 10 bases spanning the gap. Germline V gene lookup returns CDR1 MNHEY and CDR2 SVGEGT. This CDR3 is built from 14 residues. The CDR3, as DNA: TGTGCCAGCAGTTACTCTGACGGCCATAATGAGCAGTTCTTC. The encoded protein is CASSYSDGHNEQFF.

The V gene is TRBV6-1, the J gene TRBJ2-7; 14 bases are shared with TRBD2. With V trimmed by 3 bases and J by 7 bases, 5 bases remained unmatched. Germline V gene lookup returns CDR1 MNHNS and CDR2 SASEGT. The CDR3 has 15 amino acids. The CDR3 spells CASSDLTSGGGEQYF. CDR3 bases: TGTGCCAGCAGTGACCTGACTAGCGGGGGGGGTGAGCAGTACTTC.

The chain is built from TRBV10-3 and TRBJ2-3, with TRBD1 matching 9 bases. Trimming cost V 4 bases and J 2 bases; bases outside gene matches: 4. CDR3 length: 15 residues. CDR1 is ENHRY and CDR2 is SYGVKD in the germline V gene. CDR3 region: CAISGGTGSTDTQYF. The CDR3 DNA sequence: TGTGCCATCAGTGGGGGGACAGGGTCCACAGATACGCAGTATTTT.

The chain recombines TRBV20-1 with TRBJ1-1; D uncertain. The CDR3 loop spans 10 amino acids. The germline V gene encodes CDR1 DFQATT and CDR2 SNEGSKA (reference sequence). The ends were cut back, 6 bases at V and 10 bases at J, with 12 bases in the middle. CDR3 loop: CSAWENVAFF. The CDR3 bases are TGCAGTGCCTGGGAGAACGTAGCTTTCTTT.

This clonotype was seen a handful of times. The chain employs TRBV14 and TRBJ2-5; a possible D gene is TRBD2 (5 bases). V lost 1 base, J lost 1 base, and 10 bases lay in between. The CDR3 is 15 residues long. The V gene's germline CDR1 is SGHDN and CDR2 FVKESK. The CDR3 reads CASSQVGGLQETQYF. The CDR3 nucleotides are TGTGCCAGCAGCCAAGTCGGCGGGCTCCAAGAGACCCAGTACTTC.

This clonotype was seen only a few times. The rearrangement joins TRBV7-2 to TRBJ1-4; D is unclear. The V gene's germline CDR1 is SGHTA and CDR2 FQGNSA. V gave up 1 base and J gave up 7 bases, with 13 bases separating them. The CDR3 runs 15 residues. CDR3 bases: TGTGCCAGCAGCTTAGACGGGTCGGTGGTTGAAAAACTGTTTTTT. It yields the protein CASSLDGSVVEKLFF. The full variable domain, completed using reference TRBV7-2 and TRBJ1-4, is GAGVSQSPSNKVTEKGKDVELRCDPISGHTALYWYRQSLGQGLEFLIYFQGNSAPDKSGLPSDRFSAERTGGSVSTLTIQRTQQEDSAVYLCASSLDGSVVEKLFFGSGTQLSVL.

The V call is TRBV20-1, the J call TRBJ2-5; 7 bases are a match to TRBD2. The J call may be wrong; the DNA end is better matched by TRBJ2-4. Germline V gene data show CDR1 as DFQATT and CDR2 as SNEGSKA (reference sequence). The CDR3 is made up of 13 amino acids. In nucleotides, the CDR3 is TGCAGTGCTACCCCCGGGGGGTTCAACATTCAGTACTTC. Its translation is CSATPGGFNIQYF.

This chain uses TRBV7-6 with TRBJ2-7; perhaps TRBD1 as D (6 bases). V lost 5 bases, J lost 2 bases, and 13 bases lay in between. The CDR3 contains 14 residues. CDR1 and CDR2 from the germline V gene are SGHVS and FNYEAQ. The CDR3 sequence is CASSIRGQPYEQYF. The CDR3 DNA follows: TGTGCCAGCAGCATCAGAGGACAGCCCTACGAGCAGTACTTC.

The table lists this clonotype with a few counts. The chain couples TRBV7-2 to TRBJ2-4; either TRBD1 or TRBD2 may supply D (6 bases each). The CDR3 contains 15 residues. From germline, CDR1 is SGHTA and CDR2 FQGNSA. Trimming shortened V by 5 bases and J by 5 bases, and 16 bases separated the two germline ends. CDR3 nucleotide sequence: TGTGCCAGCAGCAATGGAGGGGGGCCCCAAAACATTCAGTACTTC. As protein: CASSNGGGPQNIQYF.

The CDR3 protein is CASSQTGTSGGKTQYF. CDR3 bases: TGTGCCAGCAGCCAAACCGGGACTAGCGGGGGAAAGACCCAGTACTTC. The chain has TRBV5-4 and TRBJ2-7; 14 positions agree with TRBD2. The end of the DNA is better explained by TRBJ2-5, so the J call may be wrong. The CDR3 has 16 residues. The germline V gene encodes CDR1 SGHNT and CDR2 YYREEE (reference sequence).

This rearrangement joins TRBV20-1 to TRBJ2-1; D ambiguous. Trimming pared 3 bases from V and 4 bases from J, leaving 7 bases between. The CDR3 extends over 12 amino acids. Germline-derived CDR1 and CDR2 are DFQATT and SNEGSKA (reference sequence). Here the CDR3 reads CSASLQYNEQFF. The CDR3 nucleotides are TGCAGTGCTAGTCTCCAATACAATGAGCAGTTCTTC.

The chain is built from TRBV6-1 and TRBJ2-6, with D possibly being TRBD1 (6 bases). Between the trimmed V and J ends, which lost 4 bases and 6 bases, there was a span of 13 bases. CDR1 and CDR2 (germline): MNHNS, SASEGT. This CDR3 has 15 amino acids. CDR3 coding DNA: TGTGCCAGCAGTGCCCCACAGGGATTGGCCAACGTCCTGACTTTC. It encodes CASSAPQGLANVLTF.